The 26 T cell receptor beta chains presented below share a single source sample, sequenced in a study of T cells in Graves' hyperthyroidism and ophthalmopathy. What was amplified from RNA transcripts were TCR beta CDR3 regions. TCR CDR3 regions were first amplified by RT-PCR with HTBI primers. MiXCR, applied by TCRdb to the multiplex PCR reads, yields one record per CDR3 protein. The table lists hundreds of thousands of distinct CDR3 sequences, around 15% of them singletons. The sequenced sample consisted of blood. These receptors were collected from a woman in her thirties or forties with Graves' ophthalmopathy.

This clonotype was seen repeatedly, ten times or more. The V gene is TRBV30, the J gene TRBJ1-2, with D unclear. Germline CDR1 is GTSNPN and CDR2 is SVGIG (reference sequence). Trimming shortened V by 4 bases and J by 8 bases, and 14 bases separated the two germline ends. This CDR3 contains 12 residues. The CDR3 protein is CAWIPGSGGYTF. The CDR3 nucleotides read TGTGCCTGGATTCCGGGCAGCGGCGGCTACACCTTC.

The rearrangement joins TRBV28 to TRBJ2-2; D is possibly TRBD2 (6 bases). From germline, CDR1 is MDHEN and CDR2 SYDVKM. Trimming removed 3 bases from V and 4 bases from J, with 15 bases in between. The length of the CDR3 is 16 residues. Here the CDR3 DNA reads TGTGCCAGCAGTTTTGCCGGGAGAGGAGGCACCGGGGAGCTGTTTTTT. It codes for CASSFAGRGGTGELFF. The full variable domain, with the rest looked up from reference TRBV28 and TRBJ2-2, is DVKVTQSSRYLVKRTGEKVFLECVQDMDHENMFWYRQDPGLGLRLIYFSYDVKMKEKGDIPEGYSVSREKKERFSLILESASTNQTSMYLCASSFAGRGGTGELFFGEGSRLTVL.

This clonotype appeared many times. The chain couples TRBV6-2 or TRBV6-3 to TRBJ2-7, with D uncertain. Germline lookup yields CDR1 MNHEY and CDR2 SVGEGT. V lost 6 bases and J 0 bases, leaving 6 bases between the germline ends. The CDR3 sequence is 12 residues long. The CDR3 DNA is TGTGCCAGCAGGGATTACTCCTACGAGCAGTACTTC. Encoded protein: CASRDYSYEQYF.

The V call is TRBV3-1, the J call TRBJ2-2; 10 bases map to TRBD1. Germline V gives CDR1 LGHDT, CDR2 YNNKEL (reference sequence). The CDR3 covers 15 residues. V lost 4 bases and J lost 6; bases outside the gene matches: 5. The CDR3: CASSRGTGEPGELFF. The DNA for the CDR3 is TGTGCCAGCAGCCGTGGGACAGGGGAGCCCGGGGAGCTGTTTTTT.

This clonotype was counted at least ten times. V usage is TRBV10-3 and J usage is TRBJ2-7; D could derive from TRBD1 or TRBD2 (6 bases each). Germline lookup yields CDR1 ENHRY and CDR2 SYGVKD. This CDR3 contains 14 residues. V lost 11 bases and J lost 2, with 19 bases in between. CDR3: CAAKNSGATYEQYF. The CDR3 bases are TGTGCCGCCAAGAACTCGGGGGCCACCTACGAGCAGTACTTC.

The V gene is TRBV3-1, the J gene TRBJ1-1, with TRBD1 identical over 8 bases. This CDR3 comprises 15 residues. Germline CDR1 is LGHDT and CDR2 is YNNKEL (reference sequence). Trimming took 4 bases from V and 1 from J; bases not matched to a gene: 5. The CDR3 nucleotides are TGTGCCAGCAGCCCAACAGGGGGAGAGAACACTGAAGCTTTCTTT. Translating gives CASSPTGGENTEAFF. The full variable domain, its missing parts supplied by reference TRBV3-1 and TRBJ1-1, is DTAVSQTPKYLVTQMGNDKSIKCEQNLGHDTMYWYKQDSKKFLKIMFSYNNKELIINETVPNRFSPKSPDKAHLNLHINSLELGDSAVYFCASSPTGGENTEAFFGQGTRLTVV.

This clonotype has just a few counts. This clone may be a read error of a much larger clone one base away. No conserved phenylalanine or tryptophan ends this CDR3, so it is likely a read error. J is TRBJ2-5 and V is TRBV6-2 or TRBV6-3; D uncertain. The CDR3 covers 13 residues. Germline CDR1 MNHEY, CDR2 SVGEGT. V lost 5 bases, J lost 5 bases, and 12 bases lay in between. The CDR3 region is CASSPHARETQYL. CDR3 DNA sequence: TGTGCCAGCAGTCCCCACGCCAGGGAGACCCAGTACCTC.

This chain joins TRBV6-2 or TRBV6-3 and TRBJ2-2; 7 nucleotides line up with TRBD2. J was trimmed by 7 bases and V by 8 bases; bases with no gene match: 16. The CDR3 is 16 residues long. Germline CDR1 reads MNHEY; CDR2 reads SVGEGT. DNA for the CDR3: TGTGCCAGCGCCACGGGCGAAGGGAGGGCATTCGGGGAGCTGTTTTTT. Residues: CASATGEGRAFGELFF.

This clonotype has a handful of counts. This rearrangement joins TRBV30 to TRBJ2-2; no clear D gene. The germline gives CDR1 GTSNPN, CDR2 SVGIG (reference sequence). This CDR3 spans 14 amino acids. Trimming stripped 4 bases from V and 1 base from J, with 10 bases between. The CDR3 DNA reads TGTGCCTGGACCGGGCCGGGGAACACCGGGGAGCTGTTTTTT. This sequence encodes CAWTGPGNTGELFF.

This clonotype showed up just a few times. The J gene is TRBJ1-2, the V gene TRBV6-2 or TRBV6-3; a weak D match, TRBD1 (6 bases). V was clipped by 6 bases and J by 1 base, with 24 bases between them. This CDR3 contains 18 residues. Germline-derived CDR1 and CDR2 are MNHEY and SVGEGT. CDR3 protein: CASSLLPLGQQNNYGYTF. CDR3 coding DNA: TGTGCCAGCAGCCTACTACCCTTAGGACAGCAAAATAACTATGGCTACACCTTC.

Ten or more counts support this clonotype. V gene TRBV29-1 combines with J gene TRBJ1-1; the D is unclear. The CDR3 has 13 residues. Trimming shortened V by 8 bases and J by 1 base, and 14 bases separated the two germline ends. Germline CDR1 SQVTM, CDR2 ANQGSEA. CDR3 sequence: CSSRREENTEAFF. The CDR3 region has the DNA TGCAGCTCGAGGCGTGAGGAGAACACTGAAGCTTTCTTT.

This CDR3 is CASSYSNTSVREVSYNEQFF. The CDR3 bases are TGTGCCAGCAGTTACTCGAATACAAGCGTGCGGGAGGTTTCCTACAATGAGCAGTTCTTC. The chain is built from TRBV6-2 or TRBV6-3 and TRBJ2-1, with 8 bases lining up with TRBD2. V shed 0 bases, J shed 1 base, and the junction held 14 bases outside the gene matches. There are 20 residues in the CDR3. Per the germline V gene, CDR1 is MNHEY and CDR2 is SVGEGT.

This clonotype was seen more than once but under ten times. The chain combines TRBV7-9 with TRBJ2-7; D may be TRBD1 or TRBD2 (5 bases each). The V gene's germline CDR1 is SEHNR and CDR2 FQNEAQ (reference sequence). The CDR3 contains 15 residues. The V end was cut by 8 bases, the J end by 0 bases, with 17 bases between. CDR3 sequence (DNA): TGTGCCAGCGGGAAGGGACCGAAGAGCTCCTACGAGCAGTACTTC. It is translated as CASGKGPKSSYEQYF.

In this sample, this clonotype turned up a few times. The gene calls are TRBV20-1 and TRBJ2-7, with D perhaps TRBD2 (6 bases). This CDR3 comprises 18 residues. Germline CDR1 reads DFQATT; CDR2 reads SNEGSKA (reference sequence). V lost 6 bases to trimming and J lost 0 bases, with 27 bases between them. This chain's CDR3 is CSASGSGRGIAASYEQYF. The CDR3 coding sequence is TGCAGTGCCAGTGGAAGTGGACGGGGAATAGCGGCCTCCTACGAGCAGTACTTC.

Many counts were recorded for this clonotype. The V gene is TRBV7-9, the J gene TRBJ2-5; D possibly matches TRBD1 or TRBD2 (5 bases each). V dropped 5 bases and J dropped 5 bases, with 12 bases sitting between them. Germline loops: CDR1 SEHNR, CDR2 FQNEAQ (reference sequence). The CDR3 consists of 13 residues. The CDR3 DNA reads as TGTGCCAGCAGCCTCTTAGGGGAGGAGACCCAGTACTTC. This gives the protein CASSLLGEETQYF.

This clonotype was recorded many times. The genes are TRBV12-3 or TRBV12-4 and TRBJ2-2; D unclear. CDR3 size: 13 residues. V lost 5 bases and J lost 7, with 11 bases in between. The CDR3 nucleotides read TGTGCCAGCAGTCTCCCCCCGGGCGGGGAGCTGTTTTTT. Its protein product is CASSLPPGGELFF.

The sample holds many counts of this clonotype. The chain joins TRBV20-1 to TRBJ2-7; perhaps TRBD2 as D (6 bases). Germline V gene sequence: CDR1 DFQATT, CDR2 SNEGSKA (reference sequence). Trimming left V 6 bases short and J 2 bases short, with 29 bases between. This CDR3 comprises 18 residues. The CDR3 loop reads CSATSRGGAELITYEQYF. DNA for the CDR3: TGCAGTGCCACTTCCCGGGGAGGAGCGGAGCTGATTACCTACGAGCAGTACTTC.

The chain uses TRBV6-1 and TRBJ2-7, with TRBD1 as a possible D gene (6 bases). V lost 5 bases and J 5 bases, leaving 16 bases between the germline ends. This CDR3 has 14 amino acids. The germline V gene has CDR1 MNHNS and CDR2 SASEGT. CDR3 in amino acids: CASSRHRESNEQYF. As DNA, the CDR3 is TGTGCCAGCAGTCGCCACAGGGAAAGTAACGAGCAGTACTTC.

This clonotype occurred once. V is TRBV7-2 and J is TRBJ2-7, with 10 positions matching TRBD2. The CDR3 sequence is 16 residues long. With V trimmed by 1 base and J by 5 bases, 8 bases remained unmatched. In germline, CDR1 is SGHTA, CDR2 FQGNSA. The CDR3 DNA reads as TGTGCCAGCAGCTTAGGGCCTAGCGGGAGATCCCACGAGCAGTACTTC. Encoded protein: CASSLGPSGRSHEQYF.

This clonotype was seen at least ten times. This chain connects TRBV2 to TRBJ2-6, with 7 bases fitting TRBD1. There are 15 residues in the CDR3. Germline CDR1 SNHLY, CDR2 FYNNEI. J gave up 2 bases and V 5 bases, and 3 bases lay outside the gene matches. The CDR3 loop is CASSYRGPGANVLTF. The CDR3 coding sequence is TGTGCCAGCAGTTACAGGGGTCCTGGGGCCAACGTCCTGACTTTC.

This clonotype appeared many times. V and J are TRBV19 and TRBJ1-3; no firm D call. The CDR3 extends over 19 amino acids. V was trimmed by 0 bases and J by 0 bases, leaving 18 bases between them. The germline CDR1 and CDR2 sequences are LNHDA and SQIVND (reference sequence). The CDR3 nucleotides are TGTGCCAGTAGTATAGATGGGCCGGCTCATCTTGTCTCTGGAAACACCATATATTTT. Protein sequence: CASSIDGPAHLVSGNTIYF.

A few counts support this clonotype. This chain uses TRBV7-2 with TRBJ2-5; D is ambiguous. CDR3 length: 14 residues. With 6 bases removed from V and 5 bases from J, the gap between germline ends came to 16 bases. CDR1 and CDR2 (germline): SGHTA, FQGNSA. This CDR3 reads CASSPSLDFETQYF. The CDR3 DNA reads as TGTGCCAGCAGTCCGTCTTTAGACTTTGAGACCCAGTACTTC.

This clonotype was observed at least ten times. The V gene is TRBV9, the J gene TRBJ2-2, with TRBD2 matching 10 bases. J lost 6 bases, V lost 4 bases, and 6 bases had no gene match. The germline V gene has CDR1 SGDLS and CDR2 YYNGEE. This CDR3 is built from 15 residues. The CDR3 DNA is TGTGCCAGCAGCCTCCTAAGCGGGAGGGCCGGGGAGCTGTTTTTT. Translated: CASSLLSGRAGELFF.

Many counts were recorded for this clonotype. The chain recombines TRBV15 with TRBJ2-5; 7 nucleotides agree with TRBD2. The V gene's germline CDR1 is LNHNV and CDR2 YYDKDF (reference sequence). Trimming at V came to 3 bases and at J to 2 bases, leaving 6 bases not matched to a gene. The CDR3 sequence is 15 residues long. CDR3 in DNA: TGTGCCACCAGCAGGTCCGGGACTACTCAAGAGACCCAGTACTTC. Protein product: CATSRSGTTQETQYF.

This clonotype was detected many times. The CDR3 protein is CSATPGQGGGTQYF. DNA for the CDR3: TGCAGTGCCACCCCGGGACAGGGGGGCGGGACCCAGTACTTC. V usage is TRBV20-1 and J usage is TRBJ2-5; TRBD1 aligns across 11 bases. The CDR3 runs to 14 residues. CDR1 is DFQATT, CDR2 SNEGSKA, per germline (reference sequence). V was clipped by 6 bases and J by 7 bases; unmatched bases: 10.

The chain carries TRBV11-2 and TRBJ2-5; D may match TRBD1 or TRBD2 (6 bases each). CDR1 and CDR2 (germline): SGHAT, FQNNGV. CDR3 length equals 15 residues. Trimming removed 1 base from V and 2 bases from J, with 11 bases in between. The CDR3 sequence is CASSLVGGIQETQYF. The CDR3 nucleotides read TGTGCCAGCAGCTTAGTAGGGGGGATACAAGAGACCCAGTACTTC.